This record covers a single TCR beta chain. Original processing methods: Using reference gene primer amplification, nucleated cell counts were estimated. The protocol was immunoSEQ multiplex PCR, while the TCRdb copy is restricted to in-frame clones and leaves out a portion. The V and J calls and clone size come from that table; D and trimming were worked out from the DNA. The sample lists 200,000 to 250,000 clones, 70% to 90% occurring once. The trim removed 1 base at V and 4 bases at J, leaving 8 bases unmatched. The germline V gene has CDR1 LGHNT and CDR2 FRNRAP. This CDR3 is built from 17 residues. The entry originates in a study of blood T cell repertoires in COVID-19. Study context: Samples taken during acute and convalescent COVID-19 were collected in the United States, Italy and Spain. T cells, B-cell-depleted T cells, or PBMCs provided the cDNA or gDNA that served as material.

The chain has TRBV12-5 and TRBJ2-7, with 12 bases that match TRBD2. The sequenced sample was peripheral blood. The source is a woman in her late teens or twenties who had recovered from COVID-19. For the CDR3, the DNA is TGTGCTAGTGGTTTGGCACTAGCGGGAGGTACTGGGTACGAGCAGTACTTC. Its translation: CASGLALAGGTGYEQYF.